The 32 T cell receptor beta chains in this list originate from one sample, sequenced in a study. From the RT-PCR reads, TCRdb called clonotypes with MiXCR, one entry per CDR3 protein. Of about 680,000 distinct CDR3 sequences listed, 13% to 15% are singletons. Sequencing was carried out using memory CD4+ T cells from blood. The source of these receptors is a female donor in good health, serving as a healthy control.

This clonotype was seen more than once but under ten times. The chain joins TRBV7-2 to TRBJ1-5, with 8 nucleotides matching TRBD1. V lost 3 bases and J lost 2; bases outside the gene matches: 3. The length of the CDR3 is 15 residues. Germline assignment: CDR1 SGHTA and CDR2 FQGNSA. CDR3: CASSFGQGRNQPQHF. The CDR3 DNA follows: TGTGCCAGCAGCTTCGGACAGGGCCGCAATCAGCCCCAGCATTTT.

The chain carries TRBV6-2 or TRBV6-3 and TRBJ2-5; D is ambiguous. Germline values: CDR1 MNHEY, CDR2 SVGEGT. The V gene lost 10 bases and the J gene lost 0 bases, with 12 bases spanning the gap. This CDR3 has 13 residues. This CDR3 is CAISGRNQETQYF. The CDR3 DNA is TGTGCCATTTCTGGGCGGAACCAAGAGACCCAGTACTTC.

Here the CDR3 DNA reads TGTGCCAGCAGCTTGGGCGGTTCGAGGAATTCACCCCTCCACTTT. This gives the protein CASSLGGSRNSPLHF. The rearrangement links TRBV11-3 to TRBJ1-6; D is unclear. Between the trimmed V and J ends, which lost 3 bases and 7 bases, there was a span of 13 bases. Germline V gene sequence: CDR1 SGHNT, CDR2 YENEEA. The length of the CDR3 is 15 residues. Full variable domain (outside the CDR3, taken from reference TRBV11-3 and TRBJ1-6): EAGVVQSPRYKIIEKKQPVAFWCNPISGHNTLYWYLQNLGQGPELLIRYENEEAVDDSQLPKDRFSAERLKGVDSTLKIQPAELGDSAVYLCASSLGGSRNSPLHFGNGTRLTVT.

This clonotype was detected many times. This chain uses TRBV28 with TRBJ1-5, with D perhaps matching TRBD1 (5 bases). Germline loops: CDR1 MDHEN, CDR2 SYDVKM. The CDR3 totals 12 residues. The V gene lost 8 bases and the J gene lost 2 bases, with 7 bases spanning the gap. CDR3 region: CASARGNQPQHF. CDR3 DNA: TGTGCCAGCGCCAGGGGCAATCAGCCCCAGCATTTT.

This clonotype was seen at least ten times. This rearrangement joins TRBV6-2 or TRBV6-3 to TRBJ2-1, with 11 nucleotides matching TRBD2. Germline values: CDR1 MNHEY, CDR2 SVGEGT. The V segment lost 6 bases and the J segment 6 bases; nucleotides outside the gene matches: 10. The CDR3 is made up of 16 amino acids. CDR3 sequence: CASSIPLAGASNEQFF. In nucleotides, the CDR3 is TGTGCCAGCAGCATCCCACTAGCGGGAGCTTCCAATGAGCAGTTCTTC.

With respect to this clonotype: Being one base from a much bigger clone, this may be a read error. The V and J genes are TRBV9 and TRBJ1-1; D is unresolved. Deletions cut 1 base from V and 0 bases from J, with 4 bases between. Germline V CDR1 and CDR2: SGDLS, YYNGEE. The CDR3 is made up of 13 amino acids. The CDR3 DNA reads TGTGCCAGCAGCGTAATGATGAACACTGAAGCTTTCTTT. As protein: CASSVMMNTEAFF.

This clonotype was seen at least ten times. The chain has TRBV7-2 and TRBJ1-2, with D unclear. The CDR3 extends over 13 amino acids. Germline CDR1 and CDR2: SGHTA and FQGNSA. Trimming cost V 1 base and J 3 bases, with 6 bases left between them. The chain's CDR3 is CASSLGGYYGYTF. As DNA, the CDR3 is TGTGCCAGCAGCTTAGGAGGGTACTATGGCTACACCTTC.

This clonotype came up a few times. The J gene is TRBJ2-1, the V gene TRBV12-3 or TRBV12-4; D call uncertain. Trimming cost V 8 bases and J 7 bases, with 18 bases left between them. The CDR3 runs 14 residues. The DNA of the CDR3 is TGTGCCAGCTTGCGGTCAAGGGTGGGAAATGAGCAGTTCTTC. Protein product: CASLRSRVGNEQFF.

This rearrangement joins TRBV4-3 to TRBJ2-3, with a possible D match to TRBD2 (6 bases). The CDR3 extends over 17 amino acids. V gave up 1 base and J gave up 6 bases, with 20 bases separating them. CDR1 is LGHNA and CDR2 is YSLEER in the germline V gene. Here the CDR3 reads CASSQVRSGSDIDTQYF. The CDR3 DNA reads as TGCGCCAGCAGCCAAGTAAGATCCGGGAGTGACATCGATACGCAGTATTTT.

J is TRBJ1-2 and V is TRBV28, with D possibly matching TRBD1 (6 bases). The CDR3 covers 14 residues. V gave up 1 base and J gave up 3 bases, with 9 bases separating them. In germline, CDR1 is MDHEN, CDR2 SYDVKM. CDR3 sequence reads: CASSLFGGYYGYTF. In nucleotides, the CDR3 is TGTGCCAGCAGTTTATTCGGGGGCTACTATGGCTACACCTTC.

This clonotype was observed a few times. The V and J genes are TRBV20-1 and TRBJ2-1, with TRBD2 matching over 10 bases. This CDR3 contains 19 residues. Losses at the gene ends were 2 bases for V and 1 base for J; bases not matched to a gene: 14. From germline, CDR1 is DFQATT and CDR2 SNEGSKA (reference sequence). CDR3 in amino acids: CSARWGRLAGDPSYNEQFF. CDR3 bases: TGCAGTGCTAGATGGGGCCGGCTAGCGGGAGATCCTTCCTACAATGAGCAGTTCTTC.

CDR3 amino acids: CASKSSEDGELFF. The CDR3 region has the DNA TGCGCCAGCAAAAGTAGCGAGGACGGGGAGCTGTTTTTT. The chain carries TRBV5-1 and TRBJ2-2; TRBD2 might be the D (5 bases). V was cut by 6 bases and J by 7 bases, with 13 bases left in between. The V gene's germline CDR1 is SGHRS and CDR2 YFSETQ. The CDR3 spans 13 residues.

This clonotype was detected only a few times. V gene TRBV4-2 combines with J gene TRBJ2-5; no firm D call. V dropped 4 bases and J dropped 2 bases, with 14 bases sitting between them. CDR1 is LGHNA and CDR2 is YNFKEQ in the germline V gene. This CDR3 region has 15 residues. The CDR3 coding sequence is TGTGCCAGCAGCCCCACCCGTGGTTTTCAAGAGACCCAGTACTTC. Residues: CASSPTRGFQETQYF.

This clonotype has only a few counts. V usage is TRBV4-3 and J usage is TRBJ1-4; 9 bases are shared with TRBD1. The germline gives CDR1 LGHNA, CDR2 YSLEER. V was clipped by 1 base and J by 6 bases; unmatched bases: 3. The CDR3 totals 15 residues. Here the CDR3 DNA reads TGCGCCAGCAGCCAAGGGGACAGGGTTGATGAAAAACTGTTTTTT. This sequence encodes CASSQGDRVDEKLFF.

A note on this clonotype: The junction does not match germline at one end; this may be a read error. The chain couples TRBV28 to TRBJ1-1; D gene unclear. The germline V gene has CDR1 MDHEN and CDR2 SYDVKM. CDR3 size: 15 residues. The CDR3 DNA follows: TGTGCCAGCAGTCGGGTAAGACCCATGAACACTAAAGCTTTCTTT. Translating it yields CASSRVRPMNTKAFF.

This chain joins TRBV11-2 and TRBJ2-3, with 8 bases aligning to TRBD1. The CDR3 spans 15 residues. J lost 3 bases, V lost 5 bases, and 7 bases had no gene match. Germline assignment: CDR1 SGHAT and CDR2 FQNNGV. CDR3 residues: CASSTRTGWTDTQYF. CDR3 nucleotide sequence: TGTGCCAGCAGCACTCGGACAGGGTGGACAGATACGCAGTATTTT.

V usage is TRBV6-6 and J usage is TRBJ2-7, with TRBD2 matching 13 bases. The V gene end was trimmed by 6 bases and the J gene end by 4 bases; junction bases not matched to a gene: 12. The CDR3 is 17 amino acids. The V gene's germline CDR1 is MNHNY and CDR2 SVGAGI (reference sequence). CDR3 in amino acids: CASSPLDSGLAGYEQYF. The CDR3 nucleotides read TGTGCCAGCAGCCCGTTAGATTCGGGACTAGCGGGGTACGAGCAGTACTTC.

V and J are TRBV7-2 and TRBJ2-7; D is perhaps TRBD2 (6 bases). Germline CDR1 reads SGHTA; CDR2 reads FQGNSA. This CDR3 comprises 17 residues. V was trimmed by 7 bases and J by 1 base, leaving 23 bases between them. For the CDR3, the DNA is TGTGCCAGCACCTTTCGGGCGGAGGAGGGTGGGTCCTACGAGCAGTACTTC. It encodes CASTFRAEEGGSYEQYF.

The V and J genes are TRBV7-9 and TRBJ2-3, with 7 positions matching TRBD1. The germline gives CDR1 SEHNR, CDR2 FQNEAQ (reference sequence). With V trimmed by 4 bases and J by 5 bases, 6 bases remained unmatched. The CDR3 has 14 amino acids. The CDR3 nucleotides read TGTGCCAGCAGCTCAATAGACAGGGTAGATACGCAGTATTTT. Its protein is CASSSIDRVDTQYF.

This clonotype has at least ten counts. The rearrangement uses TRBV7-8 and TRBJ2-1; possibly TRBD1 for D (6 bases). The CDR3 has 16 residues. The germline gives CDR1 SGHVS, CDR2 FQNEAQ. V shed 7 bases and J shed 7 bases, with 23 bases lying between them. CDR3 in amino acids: CASIMTGTPRDNEQFF. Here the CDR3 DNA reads TGTGCCAGCATAATGACCGGGACACCGAGGGATAATGAGCAGTTCTTC.

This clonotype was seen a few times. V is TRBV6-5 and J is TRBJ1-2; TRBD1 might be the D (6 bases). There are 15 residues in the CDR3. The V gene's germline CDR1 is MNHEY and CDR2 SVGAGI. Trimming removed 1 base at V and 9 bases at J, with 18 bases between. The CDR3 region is CASSYYKSQGGSYTF. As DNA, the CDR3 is TGTGCCAGCAGTTACTATAAATCACAGGGTGGAAGCTACACCTTC.

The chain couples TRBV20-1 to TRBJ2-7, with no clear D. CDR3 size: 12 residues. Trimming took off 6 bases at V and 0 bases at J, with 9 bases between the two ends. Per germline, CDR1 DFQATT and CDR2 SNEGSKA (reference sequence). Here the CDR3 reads CSAREYSYEQYF. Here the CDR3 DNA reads TGCAGTGCAAGGGAATACTCCTACGAGCAGTACTTC.

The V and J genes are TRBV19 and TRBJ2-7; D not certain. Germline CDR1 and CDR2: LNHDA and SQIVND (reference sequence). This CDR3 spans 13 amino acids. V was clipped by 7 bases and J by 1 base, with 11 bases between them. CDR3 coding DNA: TGTGCCAGTACCATGGGTTCGTCCTACGAGCAGTACTTC. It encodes CASTMGSSYEQYF.

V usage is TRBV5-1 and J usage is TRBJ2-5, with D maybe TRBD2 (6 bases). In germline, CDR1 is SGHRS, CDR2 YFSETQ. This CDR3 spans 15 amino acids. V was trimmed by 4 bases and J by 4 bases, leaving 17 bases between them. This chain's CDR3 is CASSPKPTSRETQYF. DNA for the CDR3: TGCGCCAGCAGCCCCAAGCCGACTAGTAGAGAGACCCAGTACTTC.

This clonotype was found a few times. This chain's CDR3 is CASTRQGSNQPQHF. CDR3 coding DNA: TGTGCCAGCACCCGACAGGGAAGCAATCAGCCCCAGCATTTT. The J gene is TRBJ1-5, the V gene TRBV18; 7 bases align to TRBD1. The CDR3 loop spans 14 amino acids. With V trimmed by 8 bases and J by 1 base, 5 bases remained unmatched. Germline CDR1 is KGHSH and CDR2 is LQKENI.

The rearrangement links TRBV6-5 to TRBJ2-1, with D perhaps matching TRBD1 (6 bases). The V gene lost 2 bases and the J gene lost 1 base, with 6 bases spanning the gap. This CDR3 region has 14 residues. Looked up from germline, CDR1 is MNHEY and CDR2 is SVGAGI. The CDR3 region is CASSYTGSYNEQFF. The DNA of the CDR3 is TGTGCCAGCAGTTACACAGGGTCCTACAATGAGCAGTTCTTC.

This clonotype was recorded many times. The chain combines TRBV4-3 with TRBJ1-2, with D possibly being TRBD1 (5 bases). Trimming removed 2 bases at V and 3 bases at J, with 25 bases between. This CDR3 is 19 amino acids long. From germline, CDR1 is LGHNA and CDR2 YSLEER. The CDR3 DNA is TGCGCCAGCAGCCAACTACTTCAGGGTGGAGTAAATTCTGACTATGGCTACACCTTC. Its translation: CASSQLLQGGVNSDYGYTF.

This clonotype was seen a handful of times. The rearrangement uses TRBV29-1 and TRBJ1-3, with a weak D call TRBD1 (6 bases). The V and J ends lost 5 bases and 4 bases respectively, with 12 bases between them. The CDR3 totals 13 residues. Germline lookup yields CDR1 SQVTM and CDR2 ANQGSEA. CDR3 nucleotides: TGCAGCGTTTCCCCAGGGGCCGGAAACACCATATATTTT. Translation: CSVSPGAGNTIYF.

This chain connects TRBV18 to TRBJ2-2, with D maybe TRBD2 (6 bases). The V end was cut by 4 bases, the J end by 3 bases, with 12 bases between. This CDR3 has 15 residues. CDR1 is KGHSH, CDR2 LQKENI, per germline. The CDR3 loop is CASSQSGSYTGELFF. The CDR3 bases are TGTGCCAGCTCACAATCCGGGAGCTACACCGGGGAGCTGTTTTTT.

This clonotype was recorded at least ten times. CDR3: CATSDSLGAAYNEQFF. The CDR3 coding sequence is TGTGCCACCAGTGATTCCTTGGGGGCAGCGTACAATGAGCAGTTCTTC. The gene calls are TRBV24-1 and TRBJ2-1, with a possible D match to TRBD1 (6 bases). From germline, CDR1 is KGHDR and CDR2 SFDVKD. The CDR3 length is 16 residues. Trimming stripped 2 bases from V and 4 bases from J, with 14 bases between.

CDR3 in DNA: TGTGCCAGCAGCTTAGGCCCTCCTAGCCCCGGGGAGACCCAGTACTTC. Residues: CASSLGPPSPGETQYF. The chain carries TRBV7-2 and TRBJ2-5; tentatively, D is TRBD2 (5 bases). V lost 1 base and J lost 5, with 17 bases in between. This CDR3 has 16 residues. Germline V CDR1 and CDR2: SGHTA, FQGNSA. The variable domain in full, with the rest retrieved from reference TRBV7-2 and TRBJ2-5, is GAGVSQSPSNKVTEKGKDVELRCDPISGHTALYWYRQSLGQGLEFLIYFQGNSAPDKSGLPSDRFSAERTGGSVSTLTIQRTQQEDSAVYLCASSLGPPSPGETQYFGPGTRLLVL.

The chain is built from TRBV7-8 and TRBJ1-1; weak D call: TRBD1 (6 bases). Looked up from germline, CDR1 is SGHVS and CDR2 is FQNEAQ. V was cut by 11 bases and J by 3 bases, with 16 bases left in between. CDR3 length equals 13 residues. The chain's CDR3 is CASGRGQYTEAFF. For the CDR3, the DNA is TGTGCCTCCGGCAGAGGACAGTACACTGAAGCTTTCTTT.